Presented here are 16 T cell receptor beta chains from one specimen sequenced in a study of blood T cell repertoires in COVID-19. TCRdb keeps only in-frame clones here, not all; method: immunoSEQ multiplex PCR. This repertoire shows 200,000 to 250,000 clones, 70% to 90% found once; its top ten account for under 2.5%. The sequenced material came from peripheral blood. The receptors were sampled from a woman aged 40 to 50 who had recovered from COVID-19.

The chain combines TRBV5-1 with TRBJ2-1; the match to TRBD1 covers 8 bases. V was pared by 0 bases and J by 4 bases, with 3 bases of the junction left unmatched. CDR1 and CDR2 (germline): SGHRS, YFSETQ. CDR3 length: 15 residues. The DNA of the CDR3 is TGCGCCAGCAGCTTGGTTCAGGGGGCTTACAATGAGCAGTTCTTC. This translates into CASSLVQGAYNEQFF.

CDR3 DNA: TGTGCCAGCAGTCCCATGGGGGGTACGGGCAATCAGCCCCAGCATTTT. It encodes CASSPMGGTGNQPQHF. The V gene is TRBV27, the J gene TRBJ1-5, with a weak D call TRBD1 (5 bases). V was shortened by 5 bases and J by 2 bases, with 16 bases between the two germline ends. The CDR3 is 16 amino acids. Germline V gene lookup returns CDR1 MNHEY and CDR2 SMNVEV (reference sequence).

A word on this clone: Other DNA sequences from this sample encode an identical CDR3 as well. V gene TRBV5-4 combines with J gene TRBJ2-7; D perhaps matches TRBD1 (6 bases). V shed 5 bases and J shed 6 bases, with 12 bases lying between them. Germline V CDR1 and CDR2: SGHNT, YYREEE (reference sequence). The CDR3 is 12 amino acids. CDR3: CASSFRGREQYF. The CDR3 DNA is TGTGCCAGCAGTTTCAGGGGCCGCGAGCAGTACTTC.

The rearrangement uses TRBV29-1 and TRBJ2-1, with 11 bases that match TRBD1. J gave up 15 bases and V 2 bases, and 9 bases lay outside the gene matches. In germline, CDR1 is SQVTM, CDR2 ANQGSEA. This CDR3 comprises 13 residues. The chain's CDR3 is CSVEPDRGRGRFF. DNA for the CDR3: TGCAGCGTTGAACCGGACAGGGGGCGCGGTCGGTTCTTC.

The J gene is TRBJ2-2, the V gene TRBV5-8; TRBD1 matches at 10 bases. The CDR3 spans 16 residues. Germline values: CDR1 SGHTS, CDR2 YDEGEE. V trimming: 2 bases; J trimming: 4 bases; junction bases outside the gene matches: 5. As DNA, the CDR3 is TGTGCCAGCAGCTTTCCTCGGACAGGGGGCACCGGGGAGCTGTTTTTT. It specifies CASSFPRTGGTGELFF.

DNA of the CDR3: TGTGCCTGGAGTACTCCCCTCAGGGGTGAGCAGTTCTTC. Translation gives CAWSTPLRGEQFF. V is TRBV30 and J is TRBJ2-1, with D perhaps matching TRBD1 (6 bases). Germline CDR1 and CDR2: GTSNPN and SVGIG (reference sequence). CDR3 length: 13 amino acids. Trimming shortened V by 2 bases and J by 9 bases, and 14 bases separated the two germline ends.

The CDR3 protein is CAWSVGGNTIYF. CDR3 in DNA: TGTGCCTGGAGTGTCGGGGGAAACACCATATATTTT. The chain links TRBV30 to TRBJ1-3; D is uncertain. The CDR3 sequence is 12 residues long. V was trimmed by 0 bases and J by 4 bases, leaving 4 bases between them. The germline V gene encodes CDR1 GTSNPN and CDR2 SVGIG (reference sequence).

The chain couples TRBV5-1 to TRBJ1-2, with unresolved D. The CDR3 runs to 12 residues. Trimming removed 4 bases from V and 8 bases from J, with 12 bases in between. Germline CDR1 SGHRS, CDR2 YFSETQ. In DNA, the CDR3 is TGCGCCAGCAGCCCCGACTGGTCGGGCTACACCTTC. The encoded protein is CASSPDWSGYTF.

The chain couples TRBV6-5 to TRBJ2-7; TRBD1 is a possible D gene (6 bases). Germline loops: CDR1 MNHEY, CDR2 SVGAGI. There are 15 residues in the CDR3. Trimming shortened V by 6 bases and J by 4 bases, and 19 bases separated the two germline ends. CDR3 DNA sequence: TGTGCCAGCAGCGGTTCATGGGGGCGAACTTACGAGCAGTACTTC. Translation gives CASSGSWGRTYEQYF.

The CDR3 loop reads CAITGDSDQPQHF. The CDR3 DNA reads TGTGCCATCACGGGGGACAGCGATCAGCCCCAGCATTTT. The chain couples TRBV10-3 to TRBJ1-5; 7 nucleotides line up with TRBD1. Germline CDR1 is ENHRY and CDR2 is SYGVKD. There are 13 residues in the CDR3. V was pared by 7 bases and J by 5 bases, with 5 bases of the junction left unmatched.

CDR3 nucleotide sequence: TGCAGCGTTGAAAGGCTAGCGTGGACTAGCACAGATACGCAGTATTTT. Translating it yields CSVERLAWTSTDTQYF. The genes are TRBV29-1 and TRBJ2-3; tentative D call: TRBD2 (6 bases). Germline CDR1 reads SQVTM; CDR2 reads ANQGSEA. The CDR3 runs to 16 residues. V lost 2 bases and J 0 bases, leaving 15 bases between the germline ends.

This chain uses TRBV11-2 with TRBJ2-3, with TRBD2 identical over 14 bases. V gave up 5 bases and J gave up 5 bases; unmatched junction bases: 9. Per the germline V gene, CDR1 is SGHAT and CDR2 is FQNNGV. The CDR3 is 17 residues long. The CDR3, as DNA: TGTGCCAGCAGCCCCTACACGGGACTAGCGGGAGTAGATACGCAGTATTTT. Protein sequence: CASSPYTGLAGVDTQYF. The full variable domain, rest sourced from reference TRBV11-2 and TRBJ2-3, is EAGVAQSPRYKIIEKRQSVAFWCNPISGHATLYWYQQILGQGPKLLIQFQNNGVVDDSQLPKDRFSAERLKGVDSTLKIQPAKLEDSAVYLCASSPYTGLAGVDTQYFGPGTRLTVL.

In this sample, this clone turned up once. DNA of the CDR3: TGTGCCAGCACCCCTCGTGAGGGCAGGGGGCTTGAGACCCAGTACTTC. Amino acid sequence: CASTPREGRGLETQYF. The V gene is TRBV7-2, the J gene TRBJ2-5, with 8 bases fitting TRBD1. Germline-derived CDR1 and CDR2 are SGHTA and FQGNSA. This CDR3 spans 16 amino acids. J lost 5 bases, V lost 7 bases, and 15 bases had no gene match.

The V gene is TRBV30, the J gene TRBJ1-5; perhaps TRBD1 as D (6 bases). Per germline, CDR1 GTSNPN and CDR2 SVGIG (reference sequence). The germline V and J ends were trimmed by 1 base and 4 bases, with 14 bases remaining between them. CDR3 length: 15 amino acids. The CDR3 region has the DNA TGTGCCTGGAGTGCCCAAGCCCAGGGGAATCAGCCCCAGCATTTT. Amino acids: CAWSAQAQGNQPQHF.

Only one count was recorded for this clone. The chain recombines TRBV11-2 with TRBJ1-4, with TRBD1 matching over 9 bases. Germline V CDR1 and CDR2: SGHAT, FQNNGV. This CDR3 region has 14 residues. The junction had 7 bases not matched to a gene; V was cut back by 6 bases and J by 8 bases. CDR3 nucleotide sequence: TGTGCCAGCAGTTCGACAGGGGGGAGAGAAAAACTGTTTTTT. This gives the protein CASSSTGGREKLFF.

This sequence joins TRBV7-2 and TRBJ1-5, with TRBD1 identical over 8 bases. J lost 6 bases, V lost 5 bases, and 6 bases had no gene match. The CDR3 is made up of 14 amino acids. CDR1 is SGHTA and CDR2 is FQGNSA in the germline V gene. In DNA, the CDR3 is TGTGCCAGCAGCGTGAATCAGGGGGCTCAGCCCCAGCATTTT. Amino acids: CASSVNQGAQPQHF.